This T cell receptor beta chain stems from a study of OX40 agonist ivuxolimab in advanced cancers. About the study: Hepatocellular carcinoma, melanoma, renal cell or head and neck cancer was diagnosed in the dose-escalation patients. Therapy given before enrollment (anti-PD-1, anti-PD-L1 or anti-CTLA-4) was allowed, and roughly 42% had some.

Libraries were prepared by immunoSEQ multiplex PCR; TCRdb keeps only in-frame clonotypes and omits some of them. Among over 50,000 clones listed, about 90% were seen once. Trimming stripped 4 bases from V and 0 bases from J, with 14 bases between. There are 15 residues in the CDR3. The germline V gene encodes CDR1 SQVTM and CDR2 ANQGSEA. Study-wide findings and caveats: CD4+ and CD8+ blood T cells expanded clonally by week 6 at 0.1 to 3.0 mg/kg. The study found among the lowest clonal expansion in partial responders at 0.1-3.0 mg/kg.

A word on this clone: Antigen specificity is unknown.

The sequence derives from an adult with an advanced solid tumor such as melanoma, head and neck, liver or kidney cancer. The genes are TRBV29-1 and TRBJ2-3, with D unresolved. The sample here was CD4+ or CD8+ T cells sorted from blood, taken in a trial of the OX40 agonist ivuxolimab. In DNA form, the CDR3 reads TGCAGCGTTGCCCGGTACAGCTCTAGCACAGATACGCAGTATTTT. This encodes CSVARYSSSTDTQYF.